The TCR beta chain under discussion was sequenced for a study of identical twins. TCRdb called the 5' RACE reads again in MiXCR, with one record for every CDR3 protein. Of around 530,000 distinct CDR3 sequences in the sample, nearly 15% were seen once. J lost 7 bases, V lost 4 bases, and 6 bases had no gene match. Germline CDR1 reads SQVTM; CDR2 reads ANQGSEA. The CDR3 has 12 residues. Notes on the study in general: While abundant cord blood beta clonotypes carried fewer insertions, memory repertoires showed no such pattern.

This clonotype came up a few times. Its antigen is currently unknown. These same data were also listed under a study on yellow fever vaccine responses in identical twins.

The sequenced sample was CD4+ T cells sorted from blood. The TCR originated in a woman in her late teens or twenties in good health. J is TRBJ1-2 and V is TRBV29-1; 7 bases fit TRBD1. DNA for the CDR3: TGCAGCGTTGCTCAGGGGGTTAGTGGCTACACCTTC. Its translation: CSVAQGVSGYTF.